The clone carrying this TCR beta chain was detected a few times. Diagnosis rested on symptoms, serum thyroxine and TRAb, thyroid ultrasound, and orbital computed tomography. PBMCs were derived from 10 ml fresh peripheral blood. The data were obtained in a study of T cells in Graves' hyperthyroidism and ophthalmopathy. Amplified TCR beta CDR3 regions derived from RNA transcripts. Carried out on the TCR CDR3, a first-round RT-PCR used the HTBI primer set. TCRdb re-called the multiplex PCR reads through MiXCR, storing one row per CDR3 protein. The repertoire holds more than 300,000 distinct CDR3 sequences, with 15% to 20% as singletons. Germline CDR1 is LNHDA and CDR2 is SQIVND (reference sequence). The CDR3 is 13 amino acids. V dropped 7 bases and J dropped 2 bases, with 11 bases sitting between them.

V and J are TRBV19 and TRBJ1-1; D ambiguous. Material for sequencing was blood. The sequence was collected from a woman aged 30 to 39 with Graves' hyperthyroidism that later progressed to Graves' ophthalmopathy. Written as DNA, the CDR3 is TGTGCCAGTACGTCATTGAGAAACACTGAAGCTTTCTTT. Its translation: CASTSLRNTEAFF.